The present T cell receptor (beta chain) was sequenced within a study of blood T cell repertoires in COVID-19. The table came from immunoSEQ multiplex PCR; TCRdb's copy has only in-frame clones and leaves some out. The sample holds more than 350,000 clones, around 87% seen once. The V segment lost 6 bases and the J segment 3 bases; nucleotides outside the gene matches: 5. The CDR3 runs to 13 residues. Germline CDR1 MNHEY, CDR2 SVGAGI. The rearrangement uses TRBV6-5 and TRBJ2-7, with 7 nucleotides matching TRBD1. This receptor was identified in a woman aged 50 to 60 who had recovered from COVID-19. The source material was PBMCs or T cells enriched from blood (not recorded which). The CDR3 DNA is TGTGCCAGCAGCCAAGGGGGCAACTACGAGCAGTACTTC. It translates to CASSQGGNYEQYF.